One sample yielded the 26 T cell receptor beta chains listed below, sequenced in a study of cytomegalovirus exposure and HLA in healthy donors. 13 Jbeta primers and 60 Vbeta primers were used for the PCR. Sequencing was performed with immunoSEQ multiplex PCR; in TCRdb, only in-frame clones are kept and a portion is missing. The data show about 65,000 clones, 60% to 80% seen once. The sample consisted of PBMCs. These receptors all come from a young man in good health and CMV-seronegative.

The J gene is TRBJ1-1, the V gene TRBV6-5; D gene uncertain. Deletions cut 7 bases from V and 1 base from J, with 10 bases between. This CDR3 region has 13 residues. From germline, CDR1 is MNHEY and CDR2 SVGAGI. CDR3 nucleotides: TGTGCCAGCATCTTGTCTCCGAACACTGAAGCTTTCTTT. Translated: CASILSPNTEAFF.

This clone has a single count. The CDR3 loop is CASSQQWQETQYF. The CDR3 nucleotides are TGTGCCAGTAGTCAACAGTGGCAAGAGACCCAGTACTTC. The chain joins TRBV19 to TRBJ2-5, with no clear D. This CDR3 is built from 13 residues. CDR1 is LNHDA and CDR2 is SQIVND in the germline V gene (reference sequence). V dropped 5 bases and J dropped 2 bases, with 9 bases sitting between them.

The gene calls are TRBV7-2 and TRBJ2-1; D perhaps matches TRBD1 (5 bases). Deletions cut 5 bases from V and 0 bases from J, with 11 bases between. CDR3 length: 15 amino acids. Germline V gene lookup returns CDR1 SGHTA and CDR2 FQGNSA. CDR3 in DNA: TGTGCCAGCAGCAACCCAGGGATCTCCTACAATGAGCAGTTCTTC. Protein: CASSNPGISYNEQFF.

The chain recombines TRBV7-7 with TRBJ2-1; tentative D call: TRBD2 (6 bases). The CDR3 loop spans 14 amino acids. The V end was cut by 5 bases, the J end by 5 bases, with 13 bases between. Germline assignment: CDR1 SSHAT and CDR2 FNYEAQ (reference sequence). CDR3 protein: CASSPPGLHNEQFF. The CDR3 nucleotides read TGTGCCAGCAGCCCGCCGGGACTCCACAATGAGCAGTTCTTC.

This clone is a singleton in its sample. V gene TRBV7-2 combines with J gene TRBJ2-3, with 9 positions matching TRBD2. This CDR3 contains 15 residues. Germline CDR1 is SGHTA and CDR2 is FQGNSA. J was trimmed by 0 bases and V by 2 bases; bases with no gene match: 0. The CDR3 here is CASSLLAGSTDTQYF. The CDR3 bases are TGTGCCAGCAGCTTACTAGCGGGGAGCACAGATACGCAGTATTTT.

The chain has TRBV9 and TRBJ2-1, with D uncertain. The ends were cut back, 0 bases at V and 4 bases at J, with 8 bases in the middle. This CDR3 spans 14 amino acids. CDR1 is SGDLS, CDR2 YYNGEE, per germline. The CDR3 loop is CASSVALDYNEQFF. The DNA of the CDR3 is TGTGCCAGCAGCGTAGCTCTAGATTACAATGAGCAGTTCTTC.

This chain uses TRBV6-4 with TRBJ2-5, with D perhaps TRBD2 (6 bases). Germline V gene data show CDR1 as MRHNA and CDR2 as SNTAGT. CDR3 size: 14 residues. The germline V and J ends were trimmed by 2 bases and 11 bases, with 18 bases remaining between them. CDR3: CASSDGFGGAGQYF. The CDR3 coding sequence is TGTGCCAGCAGTGACGGGTTCGGCGGGGCGGGTCAGTACTTC.

The chain combines TRBV6-5 with TRBJ2-7, with D perhaps TRBD2 (5 bases). V was pared by 8 bases and J by 3 bases, with 11 bases between. The CDR3 length is 12 residues. Germline CDR1 and CDR2: MNHEY and SVGAGI. CDR3: CASGRRNYEQYF. CDR3 in DNA: TGTGCCAGCGGGAGACGAAACTACGAGCAGTACTTC.

The chain employs TRBV27 and TRBJ2-7; D perhaps matches TRBD1 (6 bases). This CDR3 spans 14 amino acids. Germline lookup yields CDR1 MNHEY and CDR2 SMNVEV (reference sequence). V lost 4 bases, J lost 3 bases, and 13 bases lay in between. CDR3 nucleotides: TGTGCCAGCAGTTCCCGGGACAATGGCTACGAGCAGTACTTC. It is translated as CASSSRDNGYEQYF.

This clone appeared a few times. The chain couples TRBV25-1 to TRBJ1-4; 9 bases match TRBD1. The J segment lost 7 bases and the V segment lost 8 bases, leaving 2 bases of the junction unmatched. This CDR3 comprises 12 residues. Germline CDR1 MGHDK, CDR2 SYGVNS. The CDR3 sequence is CASRDRAEKLFF. Written as DNA, the CDR3 is TGTGCCAGCCGGGACAGGGCTGAAAAACTGTTTTTT.

This chain joins TRBV7-2 and TRBJ2-7; 9 positions agree with TRBD2. The germline V gene has CDR1 SGHTA and CDR2 FQGNSA. The ends lost 2 bases at V and 5 bases at J; junction bases unmatched: 10. This CDR3 is 16 amino acids long. Written as DNA, the CDR3 is TGTGCCAGCAGCTTAAGGGTTCTAGCGGGGTTCCACGAGCAGTACTTC. Its translation is CASSLRVLAGFHEQYF.

The chain couples TRBV2 to TRBJ2-5; D is unresolved. The CDR3 consists of 11 residues. The V gene lost 6 bases and the J gene lost 5 bases, with 7 bases spanning the gap. Germline V CDR1 and CDR2: SNHLY, FYNNEI. CDR3 protein: CASRVVETQYF. As DNA, the CDR3 is TGTGCCAGCAGAGTAGTTGAGACCCAGTACTTC.

The V and J genes are TRBV9 and TRBJ2-1; 9 bases fit TRBD2. In germline, CDR1 is SGDLS, CDR2 YYNGEE. This CDR3 contains 19 residues. The ends lost 0 bases at V and 1 base at J; junction bases unmatched: 11. In DNA form, the CDR3 reads TGTGCCAGCAGCGTAGAACCTGGCGGGGGGGATTTTTCCTACAATGAGCAGTTCTTC. Translation gives CASSVEPGGGDFSYNEQFF.

J is TRBJ1-1 and V is TRBV11-1; 9 bases are shared with TRBD1. The ends lost 6 bases at V and 5 bases at J; junction bases unmatched: 10. The germline V gene has CDR1 SGHAT and CDR2 FQDESV (reference sequence). There are 15 residues in the CDR3. The CDR3 protein is CASSRQGDLGTEAFF. The CDR3 region has the DNA TGTGCCAGCAGTAGACAGGGGGACTTGGGGACTGAAGCTTTCTTT.

The table lists this clone with a count of one. The chain recombines TRBV14 with TRBJ2-3; 7 nucleotides match TRBD1. The CDR3 totals 14 residues. V dropped 4 bases and J dropped 5; count of bases not matched to a gene: 6. Germline CDR1 is SGHDN and CDR2 is FVKESK. The CDR3 sequence: CASSLGQFIDTQYF. The CDR3 DNA sequence: TGTGCCAGCAGCCTGGGACAGTTCATAGATACGCAGTATTTT.

V gene TRBV6-5 combines with J gene TRBJ2-5; D perhaps matches TRBD2 (6 bases). CDR3 size: 15 residues. The V end lost 6 bases, the J end lost 2 bases, and 16 bases lay between the germline ends. Germline CDR1 and CDR2: MNHEY and SVGAGI. This CDR3 reads CASSPDGGKQETQYF. CDR3 nucleotide sequence: TGTGCCAGCAGCCCGGACGGGGGAAAACAAGAGACCCAGTACTTC.

The rearrangement joins TRBV11-2 to TRBJ2-7; D is perhaps TRBD2 (6 bases). V lost 5 bases and J lost 6, with 8 bases in between. The CDR3 loop spans 11 amino acids. Germline V CDR1 and CDR2: SGHAT, FQNNGV. CDR3 residues: CASSGTFEQYF. CDR3 DNA sequence: TGTGCCAGCAGCGGGACTTTCGAGCAGTACTTC.

V and J are TRBV7-9 and TRBJ1-1; the D gene is possibly TRBD1 (5 bases). V gave up 1 base and J gave up 5 bases, with 11 bases separating them. The CDR3 covers 14 residues. Per the germline V gene, CDR1 is SEHNR and CDR2 is FQNEAQ (reference sequence). This chain's CDR3 is CASSLVQGGTEAFF. The CDR3 DNA reads TGTGCCAGCAGCTTAGTTCAGGGAGGTACTGAAGCTTTCTTT.

The V call is TRBV10-3, the J call TRBJ2-3; a possible D gene is TRBD1 (5 bases). V shed 8 bases and J shed 1 base, with 10 bases lying between them. The germline V gene encodes CDR1 ENHRY and CDR2 SYGVKD. This CDR3 contains 13 residues. The CDR3 sequence: CAIEATGTDTQYF. CDR3 coding DNA: TGTGCCATCGAGGCGACAGGCACAGATACGCAGTATTTT.

The genes are TRBV2 and TRBJ1-1, with D tentatively TRBD1 (6 bases). This CDR3 has 11 amino acids. Germline V CDR1 and CDR2: SNHLY, FYNNEI. V was pared by 6 bases and J by 11 bases, with 13 bases between. CDR3: CASSQQGLAFF. The CDR3 DNA reads as TGTGCCAGCAGCCAACAGGGTCTGGCTTTCTTT.

The genes are TRBV9 and TRBJ2-5, with D tentatively TRBD2 (5 bases). Per germline, CDR1 SGDLS and CDR2 YYNGEE. The CDR3 has 15 amino acids. V dropped 2 bases and J dropped 5 bases, with 16 bases sitting between them. CDR3 residues: CASSVTRSPGETQYF. DNA for the CDR3: TGTGCCAGCAGCGTCACTAGATCCCCGGGGGAGACCCAGTACTTC.

V is TRBV5-1 and J is TRBJ1-6, with TRBD1 as a possible D gene (6 bases). The CDR3 is 16 residues long. Germline values: CDR1 SGHRS, CDR2 YFSETQ. Trimming shortened V by 4 bases and J by 1 base, and 12 bases separated the two germline ends. CDR3 DNA sequence: TGCGCCAGCAGCCCAGGGGTCGGGTCCTATAATTCACCCCTCCACTTT. Encoded protein: CASSPGVGSYNSPLHF.

The V gene is TRBV25-1, the J gene TRBJ2-2; unclear D gene. Deletions cut 10 bases from V and 2 bases from J, with 5 bases between. The CDR3 totals 11 residues. Germline values: CDR1 MGHDK, CDR2 SYGVNS. CDR3 coding DNA: TGTGCCACCACAAACACCGGGGAGCTGTTTTTT. This codes for CATTNTGELFF.

To note about this clone: The sample carries other DNA sequences with the same CDR3. V is TRBV11-2 and J is TRBJ1-6; D uncertain. The V and J ends lost 3 bases and 4 bases respectively, with 10 bases between them. This CDR3 has 15 residues. Germline CDR1 is SGHAT and CDR2 is FQNNGV. The CDR3 DNA reads TGTGCCAGCAGCTTTTCGGGTTCATATAATTCACCCCTCCACTTT. Protein product: CASSFSGSYNSPLHF.

There are a few counts of this clone. This rearrangement joins TRBV5-1 to TRBJ2-7, with TRBD2 matching 9 bases. The CDR3 loop spans 14 amino acids. The germline CDR1 and CDR2 sequences are SGHRS and YFSETQ. Germline trimming cut 3 bases from V and 5 bases from J; bases unmatched to any gene: 6. CDR3 loop: CASSSLAGRDEQYF. The CDR3 DNA is TGCGCCAGCAGCTCTCTAGCGGGGCGGGACGAGCAGTACTTC.

This clone was seen only once. The gene calls are TRBV4-2 and TRBJ2-3; D is undetermined. The germline V gene has CDR1 LGHNA and CDR2 YNFKEQ. The CDR3 sequence is 17 residues long. The V end was cut by 1 base, the J end by 5 bases, with 19 bases between. The CDR3 spells CASSQVGGNLVGDTQYF. The CDR3 nucleotides read TGTGCCAGCAGCCAAGTAGGCGGAAACCTAGTGGGAGATACGCAGTATTTT.